The next 5 T cell receptor beta chains were all read from a single sample in a study of cytomegalovirus exposure and HLA in healthy donors. Vbeta (60) and Jbeta (13) primers were used in the PCR. Clones were read by immunoSEQ multiplex PCR, and TCRdb kept only the in-frame ones, dropping some. Of 200,000 or so clones in the sample, 65% to 85% are singletons; the top ten hold approximately 0.092%. What was sequenced was PBMCs. The receptors come from a boy aged 2 to 10 in good health and CMV-seronegative.

In nucleotides, the CDR3 is TGTGCCAGCAGCTTAAGACCCGGGACAGGGATTTGGATAGCTGAAAAACTGTTTTTT. Translated: CASSLRPGTGIWIAEKLFF. The chain joins TRBV7-9 to TRBJ1-4; 9 bases map to TRBD1. Germline assignment: CDR1 SEHNR and CDR2 FQNEAQ (reference sequence). The V gene end was trimmed by 2 bases and the J gene end by 7 bases; junction bases not matched to a gene: 17. CDR3 size: 19 residues.

The rearrangement joins TRBV5-6 to TRBJ2-1, with TRBD2 identical over 12 bases. With V trimmed by 0 bases and J by 6 bases, 1 base remained unmatched. Per germline, CDR1 SGHDT and CDR2 YYEEEE. The CDR3 is 15 amino acids. CDR3 region: CASSLGLAGANEQFF. DNA of the CDR3: TGTGCCAGCAGCTTGGGACTAGCGGGGGCCAATGAGCAGTTCTTC.

This clone was observed a single time. The chain carries TRBV5-1 and TRBJ2-7; unclear D gene. V was cut by 2 bases and J by 3 bases, with 12 bases left in between. The CDR3 contains 14 residues. Germline V CDR1 and CDR2: SGHRS, YFSETQ. CDR3 sequence reads: CASSFLAGYYEQYF. DNA of the CDR3: TGCGCCAGCAGCTTCTTAGCTGGATACTACGAGCAGTACTTC.

The genes are TRBV5-1 and TRBJ2-3; the D gene is possibly TRBD2 (5 bases). The CDR3 covers 15 residues. CDR1 is SGHRS and CDR2 is YFSETQ in the germline V gene. Deletions cut 0 bases from V and 5 bases from J, with 13 bases between. In DNA form, the CDR3 reads TGCGCCAGCAGCTTGGGAGGGTCTTCCCTAGATACGCAGTATTTT. Its translation is CASSLGGSSLDTQYF.

This chain joins TRBV5-5 and TRBJ2-5; 10 positions agree with TRBD2. TRBJ2-7 explains the end of the DNA better; the J call may be wrong. In germline, CDR1 is SGHKS, CDR2 YYEKEE (reference sequence). This CDR3 comprises 15 residues. The CDR3 DNA reads as TGTGCCAGCAGCTTAAGCGGGGGGGACACCTACGAGCAGTACTTC. It yields the protein CASSLSGGDTYEQYF.